These 31 T cell receptor beta chains originate from one sample sequenced in a study of blood T cell repertoires in COVID-19. TCRdb's table, derived via immunoSEQ multiplex PCR, lists solely in-frame clones and lacks some. The sample carries about 170,000 clones, approximately 87% recorded once. The specimen sequenced was PBMCs or T cells enriched from blood (not recorded which). These receptors were taken from a woman aged 45 to 65 who had recovered from COVID-19.

The V call is TRBV28, the J call TRBJ2-7; the D is unclear. The V gene lost 6 bases and the J gene lost 6 bases, with 3 bases spanning the gap. The CDR3 totals 9 residues. Germline V lookup: CDR1 MDHEN, CDR2 SYDVKM. Here the CDR3 reads CASRAEQYV. The CDR3 coding sequence is TGTGCCAGCAGGGCCGAGCAGTACGTC.

This clone was recorded a few times. The chain uses TRBV6-2 or TRBV6-3 and TRBJ2-7; D is possibly TRBD1 (6 bases). The CDR3 loop spans 14 amino acids. V lost 5 bases to trimming and J lost 4 bases, with 15 bases between them. Germline V gene lookup returns CDR1 MNHEY and CDR2 SVGEGT. The CDR3 DNA reads TGTGCCAGCAGTCCCCTGGGACAATCATACGAGCAGTACGTC. It codes for CASSPLGQSYEQYV.

This clone was recorded a few times. The V call is TRBV5-5, the J call TRBJ1-1; D is ambiguous. In germline, CDR1 is SGHKS, CDR2 YYEKEE (reference sequence). The CDR3 is made up of 12 amino acids. The V and J ends lost 9 bases and 7 bases respectively, with 16 bases between them. The CDR3, as DNA: TGTGCCACCGAGGGCCTCGATCGTGAAGCTTTCTTT. This translates into CATEGLDREAFF.

V and J are TRBV6-6 and TRBJ1-5; D is unclear. The germline V gene has CDR1 MNHNY and CDR2 SVGAGI (reference sequence). V dropped 2 bases and J dropped 0 bases, with 5 bases sitting between them. This CDR3 region has 14 residues. CDR3 region: CASSYQISNQPQHF. The DNA for the CDR3 is TGTGCCAGCAGTTACCAGATTAGCAATCAGCCCCAGCATTTT.

This rearrangement joins TRBV25-1 to TRBJ2-4; 7 bases agree with TRBD1. CDR3 length equals 16 residues. The germline V gene encodes CDR1 MGHDK and CDR2 SYGVNS. V shed 6 bases, J shed 7 bases, and the junction held 15 bases outside the gene matches. The CDR3 here is CASSQGRGGRGNIQYF. CDR3 bases: TGTGCCAGCAGCCAGGGACGAGGGGGCCGCGGGAACATTCAGTACTTC.

The chain couples TRBV5-4 to TRBJ1-1; D remains unclear. There are 13 residues in the CDR3. CDR1 is SGHNT and CDR2 is YYREEE in the germline V gene (reference sequence). Deletions cut 2 bases from V and 4 bases from J, with 9 bases between. The CDR3 spells CASSFAGGTEAFF. Written as DNA, the CDR3 is TGTGCCAGCAGCTTCGCGGGCGGCACTGAAGCTTTCTTT.

The chain links TRBV5-1 to TRBJ1-2; 8 nucleotides agree with TRBD1. V was clipped by 5 bases and J by 3 bases; unmatched bases: 0. Germline V gives CDR1 SGHRS, CDR2 YFSETQ. CDR3 length: 12 residues. The chain's CDR3 is CASRGQDYGYTF. CDR3 DNA sequence: TGCGCCAGCAGGGGACAGGACTATGGCTACACCTTC.

The V gene is TRBV7-9, the J gene TRBJ1-2, with D tentatively TRBD1 (6 bases). Germline CDR1 reads SEHNR; CDR2 reads FQNEAQ (reference sequence). V shed 1 base and J shed 2 bases, with 11 bases lying between them. The CDR3 sequence is 15 residues long. The CDR3 nucleotides read TGTGCCAGCAGCTTAGGACCGGGGGGCAACTATGGCTACACCTTC. It codes for CASSLGPGGNYGYTF. Filled out from reference TRBV7-9 and TRBJ1-2, the complete variable domain reads DTGVSQNPRHKITKRGQNVTFRCDPISEHNRLYWYRQTLGQGPEFLTYFQNEAQLEKSRLLSDRFSAERPKGSFSTLEIQRTEQGDSAMYLCASSLGPGGNYGYTFGSGTRLTVV.

The chain joins TRBV28 to TRBJ1-1, with D perhaps TRBD1 (5 bases). Germline V gene data show CDR1 as MDHEN and CDR2 as SYDVKM. The V gene lost 8 bases and the J gene lost 10 bases, with 14 bases spanning the gap. This CDR3 contains 11 residues. Written as DNA, the CDR3 is TGTGCCAGCCAAGGGGCAGGGCGAGCTTTCTTT. Translating it yields CASQGAGRAFF.

This rearrangement joins TRBV11-2 to TRBJ1-2, with 7 bases identical to TRBD1. The length of the CDR3 is 13 residues. CDR1 and CDR2 from the germline V gene are SGHAT and FQNNGV. Trimming took 1 base from V and 5 from J; bases not matched to a gene: 1. This chain's CDR3 is CASSLGQGYGYTF. CDR3 coding DNA: TGTGCCAGCAGCTTAGGACAGGGTTATGGCTACACCTTC.

This sequence joins TRBV5-1 and TRBJ1-6; D is uncertain. The length of the CDR3 is 12 residues. The germline V gene encodes CDR1 SGHRS and CDR2 YFSETQ. V dropped 4 bases and J dropped 9 bases, with 8 bases sitting between them. CDR3 nucleotide sequence: TGCGCCAGCAGCCCGGAGGGTTCACCCCTCCACTTT. Amino acids: CASSPEGSPLHF.

Comment on this clone: An end of the junction does not agree with germline; a read error may underlie this. V usage is TRBV7-6 and J usage is TRBJ2-2; possible D gene TRBD2, 5 bases. The CDR3 covers 16 residues. CDR1 and CDR2 from the germline V gene are SGHVS and FNYEAQ. The CDR3 spells CASSPAGPWNTGELFF. In DNA form, the CDR3 reads TGTGCCAGCAGCCCAGCCGGACCCTGGAACACCGGGGAGTTGTTTTTT.

Only a few counts were recorded for this clone. The chain recombines TRBV4-3 with TRBJ2-3, with 7 bases identical to TRBD2. The junction had 7 bases not matched to a gene; V was cut back by 0 bases and J by 1 base. The CDR3 totals 17 residues. Germline CDR1 reads LGHNA; CDR2 reads YSLEER. The CDR3: CASSQDRRGVGTDTQYF. The CDR3, as DNA: TGCGCCAGCAGCCAAGATCGTCGGGGGGTAGGCACAGATACGCAGTATTTT.

The gene calls are TRBV4-1 and TRBJ2-2; 11 nucleotides match TRBD2. Germline values: CDR1 MGHRA, CDR2 YSYEKL. The CDR3 extends over 17 amino acids. J lost 6 bases, V lost 0 bases, and 6 bases had no gene match. The CDR3 protein is CASSQEVTSGVAGELFF. DNA of the CDR3: TGCGCCAGCAGCCAAGAGGTGACTAGCGGGGTCGCCGGGGAGCTGTTTTTT.

The chain has TRBV30 and TRBJ2-3, with D tentatively TRBD2 (6 bases). Deletions cut 0 bases from V and 2 bases from J, with 12 bases between. The CDR3 length is 15 residues. The germline V gene encodes CDR1 GTSNPN and CDR2 SVGIG (reference sequence). This CDR3 reads CAWSVPRGITDTQYF. The CDR3 nucleotides read TGTGCCTGGAGTGTACCACGGGGGATCACAGATACGCAGTATTTT.

The chain combines TRBV5-1 with TRBJ1-2; maybe TRBD1 (5 bases). V lost 0 bases and J lost 8, with 11 bases in between. Germline CDR1 reads SGHRS; CDR2 reads YFSETQ. The CDR3 runs 13 residues. The CDR3 region is CASSLDQGRGYTF. DNA of the CDR3: TGCGCCAGCAGCTTGGATCAGGGCAGGGGCTACACCTTC.

The chain uses TRBV6-2 or TRBV6-3 and TRBJ1-6; D is unclear. The CDR3 consists of 16 residues. Germline V gene data show CDR1 as MNHEY and CDR2 as SVGEGT. Trimming left V 0 bases short and J 8 bases short, with 14 bases between. The CDR3 loop is CASSYSPDFNHSPLHF. CDR3 DNA sequence: TGTGCCAGCAGTTACTCGCCGGACTTTAATCATTCACCCCTCCACTTT.

J is TRBJ1-3 and V is TRBV6-2 or TRBV6-3; a possible D gene is TRBD1 (6 bases). The CDR3 is made up of 15 amino acids. Germline V lookup: CDR1 MNHEY, CDR2 SVGEGT. V lost 4 bases, J lost 4 bases, and 14 bases lay in between. The CDR3 loop is CASSSTGFGGNTIYF. Here the CDR3 DNA reads TGTGCCAGCAGTTCCACAGGGTTCGGAGGAAACACCATATATTTT.

V usage is TRBV10-3 and J usage is TRBJ2-5, with 10 bases matching TRBD2. The ends lost 11 bases at V and 4 bases at J; junction bases unmatched: 10. Germline CDR1 reads ENHRY; CDR2 reads SYGVKD. The CDR3 runs to 14 residues. The CDR3 nucleotides read TGTGCCGTGGGGGGGACTAGCGTAGTAGAGACCCAGTACTTC. It yields the protein CAVGGTSVVETQYF.

The J gene is TRBJ2-3, the V gene TRBV6-1; 8 nucleotides line up with TRBD1. The CDR3 length is 14 residues. Germline CDR1 and CDR2: MNHNS and SASEGT. Germline trimming cut 2 bases from V and 6 bases from J; bases unmatched to any gene: 4. DNA for the CDR3: TGTGCCAGCAGTGAAAGCAGGGGGCAGGATACGCAGTATTTT. Residues: CASSESRGQDTQYF.

This chain links TRBV3-1 (or the pseudogene TRBV3-2) with TRBJ1-2, with unresolved D. Germline V gene lookup returns CDR1 LGHDT and CDR2 YNNKEL (reference sequence). The CDR3 loop spans 13 amino acids. V shed 2 bases and J shed 2 bases, with 6 bases lying between them. In nucleotides, the CDR3 is TGTGCCAGCAGCCAACGGGAGAACTATGGCTACACCTTC. It encodes CASSQRENYGYTF.

The chain carries TRBV27 and TRBJ1-4; no firm D call. The CDR3 runs 13 residues. The germline V gene encodes CDR1 MNHEY and CDR2 SMNVEV (reference sequence). The V and J ends lost 6 bases and 6 bases respectively, with 11 bases between them. The CDR3 region has the DNA TGTGCCAGCAGGGGCCTTACACATGAAAAACTGTTTTTT. Its translation: CASRGLTHEKLFF.

The chain couples TRBV19 to TRBJ2-5, with a tentative D call TRBD2 (6 bases). CDR1 LNHDA and CDR2 SQIVND come from the germline V gene (reference sequence). This CDR3 has 13 residues. The ends were cut back, 5 bases at V and 5 bases at J, with 12 bases in the middle. CDR3 protein: CASSPGTWETQYF. The CDR3 nucleotides read TGTGCCAGTAGTCCCGGGACTTGGGAGACCCAGTACTTC.

This chain joins TRBV4-3 and TRBJ1-4; 7 bases align to TRBD1. CDR1 and CDR2 from the germline V gene are LGHNA and YSLEER. Germline trimming cut 4 bases from V and 4 bases from J; bases unmatched to any gene: 6. The CDR3 sequence is 15 residues long. The CDR3 DNA reads TGCGCCAGCAGCCGCCCGGGACAGAGTAATGAAAAACTGTTTTTT. It is translated as CASSRPGQSNEKLFF.

This clone was detected ten times or more. The chain joins TRBV20-1 to TRBJ2-1, with TRBD2 matching 12 bases. Germline V gene data show CDR1 as DFQATT and CDR2 as SNEGSKA (reference sequence). The trim removed 3 bases at V and 7 bases at J, leaving 10 bases unmatched. This CDR3 is 16 amino acids long. The CDR3 spells CSASGASGRAGNEQFF. The CDR3 DNA is TGCAGTGCTAGTGGAGCTAGCGGGAGGGCCGGAAATGAGCAGTTCTTC.

This clone appeared a single time. The gene calls are TRBV5-1 and TRBJ2-2, with TRBD2 matching 10 bases. Trimming cost V 7 bases and J 5 bases; bases outside gene matches: 11. Germline V CDR1 and CDR2: SGHRS, YFSETQ. This CDR3 is built from 16 residues. CDR3 DNA sequence: TGCGCCAGCCAGGGTAGCGGGGGGCCCCGGACCGGGGAGCTGTTTTTT. This codes for CASQGSGGPRTGELFF.

The V and J genes are TRBV5-1 and TRBJ1-2, with 8 nucleotides matching TRBD1. Per the germline V gene, CDR1 is SGHRS and CDR2 is YFSETQ. With 0 bases clipped from V and 8 bases from J, the junction kept 9 bases outside the gene matches. The CDR3 length is 15 residues. CDR3 sequence (DNA): TGCGCCAGCAGCTTGGCCGGGCAGGGGGCGCAGGGCTACACCTTC. This gives the protein CASSLAGQGAQGYTF.

This clone is a singleton in its sample. The rearrangement links TRBV11-3 to TRBJ2-1; 8 bases match TRBD2. Trimming took 5 bases from V and 5 from J; bases not matched to a gene: 5. Germline V gives CDR1 SGHNT, CDR2 YENEEA. The CDR3 is 14 residues long. The CDR3 coding sequence is TGTGCCAGCAGCCTCGTAGCGGGAAACAATGAGCAGTTCTTC. It codes for CASSLVAGNNEQFF.

The count of this clone is one. The chain recombines TRBV18 with TRBJ2-5; 11 bases fit TRBD2. CDR1 and CDR2 from the germline V gene are KGHSH and LQKENI. Unmatched junction bases numbered 4, after V lost 5 bases and J lost 2 bases. The CDR3 is 15 residues long. DNA for the CDR3: TGTGCCAGCTCAGGGACTAGCGGTCGTCAAGAGACCCAGTACTTC. It codes for CASSGTSGRQETQYF.

The chain carries TRBV5-4 and TRBJ1-1, with D tentatively TRBD1 (5 bases). The germline V and J ends were trimmed by 4 bases and 1 base, with 8 bases remaining between them. CDR1 is SGHNT, CDR2 YYREEE, per germline (reference sequence). The CDR3 is made up of 13 amino acids. The CDR3 region is CASSGATNTEAFF. The CDR3, as DNA: TGTGCCAGCAGCGGGGCCACGAACACTGAAGCTTTCTTT.

Concerning this clone itself: Germline is not matched at one junction end, which may reflect a read error. V gene TRBV6-5 combines with J gene TRBJ1-1, with a weak D call TRBD1 (5 bases). CDR3 length equals 13 residues. In germline, CDR1 is MNHEY, CDR2 SVGAGI. CDR3 in amino acids: CACRRGGEEEAFF. CDR3 DNA sequence: TGTGCCTGCAGGCGGGGGGGGGAGGAAGAAGCTTTCTTT.